This T cell receptor (beta chain) was documented in a study of blood T cell repertoires in COVID-19. Whole-study context: PBMCs, B-cell-depleted T cells, or T cells provided the cDNA or gDNA that made up the material.

The germline gives CDR1 SGHVS, CDR2 FQNEAQ. The V gene lost 4 bases and the J gene lost 0 bases, with 16 bases spanning the gap. The CDR3 sequence is 17 residues long. Per the original data handling: Amplified reference gene primers provided the basis for estimating nucleated cell counts. Using immunoSEQ multiplex PCR, the repertoire was profiled, and TCRdb retains in-frame clones only, with some absent. From that table come the V and J calls and clone size; the DNA was used to work out D and trimming. The sample includes some 270,000 clones, approximately 90% of them seen just once. The participants were between 18 and 89 years old and came from roughly 24 US areas.

Material for sequencing was PBMCs or T cells enriched from blood (not recorded which). The receptor was isolated from a man aged 40-49 years who had been exposed to COVID-19. This chain connects TRBV7-8 to TRBJ2-4; TRBD1 is a possible D gene (5 bases). CDR3 sequence (DNA): TGTGCCAGCAGCTCCGACCGACAGCTGTTAGCCAAAAACATTCAGTACTTC. Translated, it gives CASSSDRQLLAKNIQYF.